This is a list of T cell receptor beta chains from one sample in a study of T-cell reconstitution after alpha-beta-depleted transplantation in children. TCRdb itself ran the PCR reads through MiXCR, one entry per CDR3 protein. This sample has about 440,000 distinct CDR3 sequences, with about 40% found just once. The sequencing used PBMCs, collected before TCRalphabeta/CD19-depleted stem cell transplant. The receptor source for this set is a girl under 10 years old with aplastic anemia, due to receive a stem cell transplant. Each CDR3 is given without its conserved first and last residue. The order of the fields is V gene, CDR3 protein.

TRBV28,ASSPSDSPTYEQY
TRBV7-9,ASSHPDIAYEQY
TRBV5-1,ASSDGQGTFRDTQY
TRBV7-2,ASRTDRGHGYT
TRBV7-8,ASSLGGGSFRY
TRBV2,ASSEAPRTYEQY
TRBV29-1,SEPPDRPYEQY
TRBV7-9,ASSAGGTASGANVLT
TRBV20-1,SARAEPFTDTQY
TRBV5-1,ASSRQGAGGNYNEQF
TRBV6-5,ASSYSWGSNQPQH
TRBV5-1,ASSNPQGDGETQY
TRBV20-1,SAWKISSYNEQF
TRBV28,ASRGGGRYGYT
TRBV20-1,SARSTGVPTGELF
TRBV5-1,ASSLGTTTYNEQF
TRBV24-1,ATSDLGNEQF
TRBV6-1,ASSSLAINYEQY
TRBV18,ASSPRGTSHSVDEQF
TRBV5-1,ASSLNYEHY
TRBV7-2,ASSLEVGRDEQY
TRBV7-2,ASSSWVGATDTQY
TRBV6-5,ASSYGGTSGSLNEQY
TRBV2,ASSDYSVSYEQY
TRBV20-1,SARVPGQGSY
TRBV6-1,ASRGKGRVGNIQY
TRBV20-1,SAMARGVSNQPQH
TRBV18,ASSPLAGPADTQY
TRBV5-1,ASSLGQGVMETQY
TRBV24-1,ATSDTARGGTEAF
TRBV29-1,SVEESTDTQY
TRBV28,ATHGQVGYGYT